This TCR beta chain was documented in a study of T cell responses to AZD1222 COVID-19 vaccine. This CDR3 is built from 16 residues. V was shortened by 4 bases and J by 0 bases, with 13 bases between the two germline ends. Germline loops: CDR1 MNHEY, CDR2 SVGEGT. Points from the study as a whole: In a largely white British group with more females than males, clonal diversity was possibly underestimated. Only 5 or 6 individuals given AZD1222 were seropositive at baseline.

This clone was found once. The antigen is not known. Some clones are missing from TCRdb's copy, which holds only in-frame ones; the method was immunoSEQ multiplex PCR. This sample yields around 120,000 clones, of which about 92% are seen a single time; roughly 1.2% belongs to the top ten. The origin of this receptor is an adult in good health. The sequencing here drew on peripheral blood, taken on day 0 of AZD1222 vaccination. The chain is built from TRBV6-2 or TRBV6-3 and TRBJ2-1, with D possibly matching TRBD2 (6 bases). CDR3 loop: CASSLTRTSSYNEQFF. CDR3 bases: TGTGCCAGCAGTTTGACTAGAACAAGCTCCTACAATGAGCAGTTCTTC.